A single sample gave rise to the 9 T cell receptor beta chains below, sequenced in a study of shared clonotypes between healthy human individuals. Sequencing was performed with immunoSEQ multiplex PCR; in TCRdb, only in-frame clones are kept and a portion is missing. The table includes about 2.4 million clones, roughly 93% detected once. Sequencing used naive CD4+ T cells from PBMCs. Subset described: CD45RA+ positively selected. These TCRs come from a young man in good health. Some clones in this sample may be carry-over from other donors' samples.

As regards this clone: This CDR3 is also generated by other DNA sequences in the sample. V is TRBV7-3 and J is TRBJ2-3; D is undetermined. Trimming took 2 bases from V and 1 from J, leaving 4 bases between them. CDR1 and CDR2 from the germline V gene are SGHTA and FQGTGA. CDR3 length: 13 residues. The CDR3 loop is CASSLSGTDTQYF. CDR3 nucleotides: TGTGCCAGCAGCTTATCCGGCACAGATACGCAGTATTTT.

The genes are TRBV7-6 and TRBJ2-7, with TRBD2 matching over 7 bases. CDR1 and CDR2 from the germline V gene are SGHVS and FNYEAQ. The CDR3 spans 13 residues. J gave up 2 bases and V 6 bases, and 4 bases lay outside the gene matches. The CDR3 DNA sequence: TGTGCCAGCAGGCCTAGCGGCGCCTACGAGCAGTACTTC. Its translation: CASRPSGAYEQYF.

The rearrangement links TRBV5-1 to TRBJ2-6, with 8 positions matching TRBD1. In germline, CDR1 is SGHRS, CDR2 YFSETQ. The trim removed 4 bases at V and 2 bases at J, leaving 5 bases unmatched. The CDR3 length is 16 residues. The CDR3, as DNA: TGCGCCAGCAGCATCGGACAGGGCCCTGGGGCCAACGTCCTGACTTTC. It is translated as CASSIGQGPGANVLTF.

The chain recombines TRBV6-5 with TRBJ1-3, with D perhaps matching TRBD1 (5 bases). CDR1 and CDR2 from the germline V gene are MNHEY and SVGAGI. This CDR3 has 16 amino acids. The germline V and J ends were trimmed by 2 bases and 0 bases, with 11 bases remaining between them. CDR3 in DNA: TGTGCCAGCAGTTACGACAGTTCGAGCTCTGGAAACACCATATATTTT. As protein: CASSYDSSSSGNTIYF.

The rearrangement uses TRBV5-1 and TRBJ2-7, with D hard to call. CDR1 is SGHRS and CDR2 is YFSETQ in the germline V gene. The CDR3 totals 13 residues. Trimming stripped 2 bases from V and 2 bases from J, with 8 bases between. The CDR3 sequence is CASSFGPAYEQYF. CDR3 sequence (DNA): TGCGCCAGCAGCTTTGGGCCCGCCTACGAGCAGTACTTC.

The V gene is TRBV19, the J gene TRBJ2-3; D is unresolved. V was shortened by 4 bases and J by 4 bases, with 6 bases between the two germline ends. Germline V gene lookup returns CDR1 LNHDA and CDR2 SQIVND (reference sequence). The length of the CDR3 is 12 residues. Written as DNA, the CDR3 is TGTGCCAGTAGTAATTTGCCAGATACGCAGTATTTT. Protein sequence: CASSNLPDTQYF.

This clone came up a few times. V usage is TRBV25-1 and J usage is TRBJ1-1; 7 nucleotides align to TRBD1. Trimming took 9 bases from V and 3 from J; bases not matched to a gene: 7. This CDR3 contains 13 residues. Germline CDR1 and CDR2: MGHDK and SYGVNS. The CDR3 here is CASEQGYDTEAFF. The CDR3 nucleotides read TGTGCCAGTGAACAGGGGTATGACACTGAAGCTTTCTTT. The full variable domain, with the rest looked up from reference TRBV25-1 and TRBJ1-1, is EADIYQTPRYLVIGTGKKITLECSQTMGHDKMYWYQQDPGMELHLIHYSYGVNSTEKGDLSSESTVSRIRTEHFPLTLESARPSHTSQYLCASEQGYDTEAFFGQGTRLTVV.

The V gene is TRBV6-5, the J gene TRBJ2-3; unclear D gene. Trimming left V 5 bases short and J 2 bases short, with 8 bases between. Germline values: CDR1 MNHEY, CDR2 SVGAGI. The CDR3 contains 13 residues. DNA of the CDR3: TGTGCCAGCAGTCCCCCCCCCACAGATACGCAGTATTTT. Amino acids: CASSPPPTDTQYF.

CDR3 DNA sequence: TGTGCCAGCAGTAGGGGGACAGGGGGCCTCGAGCAGTACTTC. Amino acid sequence: CASSRGTGGLEQYF. This sequence joins TRBV6-1 and TRBJ2-7; 12 bases are shared with TRBD1. The CDR3 runs 14 residues. Trimming cost V 5 bases and J 6 bases; bases outside gene matches: 5. CDR1 is MNHNS and CDR2 is SASEGT in the germline V gene.